The present T cell receptor beta chain was sequenced within a study of OX40 agonist ivuxolimab in advanced cancers. Across the study: Patients were dosed with the agonistic anti-OX40 (CD134) antibody ivuxolimab.

The protocol was immunoSEQ multiplex PCR, while the TCRdb copy is restricted to in-frame clones and leaves out a portion. This table holds over 35,000 clones, roughly 78% found once. This clone is termed medium-sized. Germline CDR1 is LNHDA and CDR2 is SQIVND (reference sequence). V was pared by 4 bases and J by 8 bases, with 17 bases between. The CDR3 spans 14 residues. Enrollment shut out patients with autoimmune disease history or systemic immunosuppression. The origin of this receptor is an adult with an advanced solid tumor such as melanoma, head and neck, liver or kidney cancer. The chain employs TRBV19 and TRBJ1-2; TRBD1 is a possible D gene (5 bases). Sequences were derived from CD4+ or CD8+ T cells sorted from blood, sampled in a trial of the OX40 agonist ivuxolimab. CDR3 amino acids: CASSNGQGSGGYTF. DNA for the CDR3: TGTGCCAGTAGTAATGGTCAGGGATCTGGAGGCTACACCTTC.